Below are 8 T cell receptor beta chains sequenced from a single sample in a study of blood T cell repertoires in COVID-19. The method was immunoSEQ multiplex PCR; TCRdb's version includes in-frame clones alone and lacks a portion of them. Of more than 250,000 clones in the sample, around 90% were seen once. What was sequenced was PBMCs or T cells enriched from blood (not recorded which). The receptors here all came from a woman in her twenties or thirties who had recovered from COVID-19.

The V call is TRBV16, the J call TRBJ2-7; D may be TRBD1 (5 bases). The CDR3 is 13 residues long. V lost 0 bases, J lost 6 bases, and 9 bases lay in between. CDR1 and CDR2 (germline): KGHSY, FQNENV. As DNA, the CDR3 is TGTGCCAGCAGCCAATCAATGGGGCGCGAGCAGTACTTC. The encoded protein is CASSQSMGREQYF.

This rearrangement joins TRBV5-1 to TRBJ2-5; D not resolved. CDR1 is SGHRS and CDR2 is YFSETQ in the germline V gene. The V and J ends lost 0 bases and 2 bases respectively, with 8 bases between them. The CDR3 sequence is 14 residues long. The CDR3 sequence is CASSLGPGQETQYF. CDR3 coding DNA: TGCGCCAGCAGCTTGGGACCCGGGCAAGAGACCCAGTACTTC.

This clone was recorded a few times. V usage is TRBV11-2 and J usage is TRBJ1-2; 7 bases map to TRBD1. The CDR3 is made up of 16 amino acids. With 2 bases clipped from V and 1 base from J, the junction kept 7 bases outside the gene matches. The germline gives CDR1 SGHAT, CDR2 FQNNGV. The CDR3 is CASSLKGGRDNYGYTF. In DNA form, the CDR3 reads TGTGCCAGCAGCTTAAAAGGGGGCAGGGATAACTATGGCTACACCTTC.

The chain recombines TRBV28 with TRBJ1-1, with TRBD1 as a possible D gene (5 bases). The CDR3 spans 15 residues. The germline gives CDR1 MDHEN, CDR2 SYDVKM. V shed 5 bases and J shed 1 base, with 14 bases lying between them. The DNA for the CDR3 is TGTGCCAGCAGTGCCAGGGTGTCGTGGAACACTGAAGCTTTCTTT. This translates into CASSARVSWNTEAFF.

J is TRBJ1-2 and V is TRBV20-1, with a weak D call TRBD1 (5 bases). Trimming took off 5 bases at V and 6 bases at J, with 10 bases between the two ends. The CDR3 sequence is 11 residues long. Germline V gene sequence: CDR1 DFQATT, CDR2 SNEGSKA (reference sequence). DNA of the CDR3: TGCAGTGCTCAGGGTGAGCATGGCTACACCTTC. It translates to CSAQGEHGYTF.

The gene calls are TRBV5-1 and TRBJ1-1; tentatively, D is TRBD1 (5 bases). The V gene lost 4 bases and the J gene lost 4 bases, with 23 bases spanning the gap. The CDR3 covers 17 residues. The germline CDR1 and CDR2 sequences are SGHRS and YFSETQ. The CDR3 region is CASSTGGGRRRGTEAFF. Written as DNA, the CDR3 is TGCGCCAGCAGCACCGGGGGGGGTCGTCGCCGGGGCACTGAAGCTTTCTTT.

The chain joins TRBV7-6 to TRBJ2-7, with a weak D call TRBD1 (5 bases). Between the trimmed V and J ends, which lost 3 bases and 3 bases, there was a span of 12 bases. From germline, CDR1 is SGHVS and CDR2 FNYEAQ. CDR3 size: 14 residues. In DNA, the CDR3 is TGTGCCAGCAGCTTGTTGGACACAATCTACGAGCAGTACTTC. Its protein product is CASSLLDTIYEQYF. Combining the CDR3 with reference TRBV7-6 and TRBJ2-7 gives the whole variable domain GAGVSQSPRYKVTKRGQDVALRCDPISGHVSLYWYRQALGQGPEFLTYFNYEAQQDKSGLPNDRFSAERPEGSISTLTIQRTEQRDSAMYRCASSLLDTIYEQYFGPGTRLTVT.

The CDR3: CASSTQTGAGNTIYF. The CDR3 DNA reads as TGTGCCAGCAGTACCCAGACAGGGGCCGGAAACACCATATATTTT. This chain uses TRBV6-5 with TRBJ1-3; 8 bases align to TRBD1. With 5 bases clipped from V and 4 bases from J, the junction kept 7 bases outside the gene matches. The CDR3 is 15 amino acids. Germline V gene lookup returns CDR1 MNHEY and CDR2 SVGAGI.